A single sample is the source of the 21 T cell receptor beta chains below, sequenced in a study of chemoradiotherapy in HPV16-positive cancers. Assay used: immunoSEQ multiplex PCR; TCRdb lists only in-frame clones, some missing. Of 10,000 or so clones listed, approximately 80% were seen once; the top ten hold roughly 14%. Sequenced material: tumor tissue, taken from a patient who underwent chemoradiotherapy. The receptors were gathered from a human donor with HPV-associated anogenital cancer.

The chain has TRBV11-2 and TRBJ1-5; TRBD1 aligns across 7 bases. Trimming took 5 bases from V and 5 from J; bases not matched to a gene: 3. The germline CDR1 and CDR2 sequences are SGHAT and FQNNGV. The CDR3 contains 13 residues. CDR3 nucleotides: TGTGCCAGCAGCGAGGACAGGCATCAGCCCCAGCATTTT. Protein sequence: CASSEDRHQPQHF.

The chain uses TRBV18 and TRBJ1-1, with TRBD1 as a possible D gene (6 bases). Germline lookup yields CDR1 KGHSH and CDR2 LQKENI. The CDR3 has 13 amino acids. V shed 3 bases and J shed 7 bases, with 12 bases lying between them. CDR3 DNA sequence: TGTGCCAGCTCACCGACGACAGGTCATGAAGCTTTCTTT. Residues: CASSPTTGHEAFF.

The J gene is TRBJ1-4, the V gene TRBV7-6; 8 bases agree with TRBD1. The germline V gene encodes CDR1 SGHVS and CDR2 FNYEAQ. The CDR3 extends over 15 amino acids. V lost 5 bases, J lost 6 bases, and 8 bases stayed unmatched. CDR3: CASSQVDRGDEKLFF. CDR3 bases: TGTGCCAGCAGCCAGGTCGACAGGGGTGATGAAAAACTGTTTTTT. The variable domain in full, completed from reference TRBV7-6 and TRBJ1-4, reads GAGVSQSPRYKVTKRGQDVALRCDPISGHVSLYWYRQALGQGPEFLTYFNYEAQQDKSGLPNDRFSAERPEGSISTLTIQRTEQRDSAMYRCASSQVDRGDEKLFFGSGTQLSVL.

Comment on this clone: A junction end diverges from the germline sequence, so it may reflect a read error. V usage is TRBV7-7 and J usage is TRBJ2-1, with D perhaps TRBD1 (8 bases). CDR3 size: 13 residues. The V gene's germline CDR1 is SSHAT and CDR2 FNYEAQ (reference sequence). The CDR3 DNA sequence: TGTGCTAGCAGCGGGACAGGCAGAAATGAGCAGTTCTTC. The encoded protein is CASSGTGRNEQFF.

This clone was found once. The chain uses TRBV2 and TRBJ2-5, with TRBD1 identical over 10 bases. The CDR3 contains 15 residues. The V segment lost 8 bases and the J segment 5 bases; nucleotides outside the gene matches: 11. Germline CDR1 and CDR2: SNHLY and FYNNEI. The CDR3: CASGLGGTGDETQYF. Here the CDR3 DNA reads TGTGCCAGCGGCCTGGGTGGGACAGGGGACGAGACCCAGTACTTC.

The CDR3 nucleotides are TGTGCCAGCAGTGATATTACAGGGGACTATGGCTACACCTTC. This codes for CASSDITGDYGYTF. The chain links TRBV2 to TRBJ1-2, with TRBD1 matching over 7 bases. CDR1 is SNHLY, CDR2 FYNNEI, per germline. The J segment lost 3 bases and the V segment lost 3 bases, leaving 4 bases of the junction unmatched. This CDR3 contains 14 residues.

A word on this clone: The sample has other DNA sequences that encode this CDR3 too. This sequence joins TRBV5-1 and TRBJ1-2; a weak D match, TRBD1 (5 bases). Trimming took 0 bases from V and 6 from J, leaving 9 bases between them. Germline CDR1 is SGHRS and CDR2 is YFSETQ. The CDR3 extends over 13 amino acids. The CDR3 coding sequence is TGCGCCAGCAGCTTGGAAGGGGATGATGGCTACACCTTC. It translates to CASSLEGDDGYTF.

CDR3 sequence (DNA): TGTGCCAGCAGACTAGCGAACACCGGGGAGCTGTTTTTT. Translating gives CASRLANTGELFF. J is TRBJ2-2 and V is TRBV7-6; D perhaps matches TRBD2 (5 bases). V dropped 6 bases and J dropped 0 bases, with 5 bases sitting between them. This CDR3 is 13 amino acids long. Germline CDR1 is SGHVS and CDR2 is FNYEAQ.

J is TRBJ1-1 and V is TRBV6-5; possible D gene TRBD1, 6 bases. Deletions cut 5 bases from V and 5 bases from J, with 15 bases between. From germline, CDR1 is MNHEY and CDR2 SVGAGI. The length of the CDR3 is 14 residues. Here the CDR3 DNA reads TGTGCCAGCAGTCCCGGACAGTGGGGAACTGAAGCTTTCTTT. As protein: CASSPGQWGTEAFF.

V usage is TRBV5-6 and J usage is TRBJ1-1; tentatively, D is TRBD1 (5 bases). Trimming took 4 bases from V and 1 from J, leaving 14 bases between them. Germline V gene data show CDR1 as SGHDT and CDR2 as YYEEEE. This CDR3 comprises 15 residues. The CDR3 is CASSRLGTENTEAFF. The CDR3 region has the DNA TGTGCCAGCAGCCGGCTCGGGACGGAGAACACTGAAGCTTTCTTT.

V and J are TRBV7-6 and TRBJ2-3; no firm D call. Trimming left V 5 bases short and J 2 bases short, with 8 bases between. Germline V gene lookup returns CDR1 SGHVS and CDR2 FNYEAQ. There are 13 residues in the CDR3. CDR3 sequence reads: CASSPEFTDTQYF. The CDR3 coding sequence is TGTGCCAGCAGCCCAGAGTTCACAGATACGCAGTATTTT.

The CDR3 sequence is CASKGIHPVRQPQHF. CDR3 nucleotides: TGTGCCAGTAAGGGCATCCATCCTGTCAGGCAGCCCCAGCATTTT. The chain recombines TRBV19 with TRBJ1-5; no firm D call. The CDR3 is made up of 15 amino acids. Germline-derived CDR1 and CDR2 are LNHDA and SQIVND (reference sequence). The V and J ends lost 7 bases and 7 bases respectively, with 20 bases between them. Looking up the rest from reference TRBV19 and TRBJ1-5 gives the full variable domain: DGGITQSPKYLFRKEGQNVTLSCEQNLNHDAMYWYRQDPGQGLRLIYYSQIVNDFQKGDIAEGYSVSREKKESFPLTVTSAQKNPTAFYLCASKGIHPVRQPQHFGDGTRLSIL.

There are a few counts of this clone. V is TRBV16 and J is TRBJ1-1, with TRBD1 identical over 12 bases. CDR3 size: 15 residues. Trimming removed 4 bases from V and 10 bases from J; junction bases left unmatched: 10. Germline loops: CDR1 KGHSY, CDR2 FQNENV. The CDR3 DNA reads as TGTGCCAGCAGCCCCACGGGGACAGGGGGCTTCAGAGCTTTCTTT. As protein: CASSPTGTGGFRAFF.

The V and J genes are TRBV19 and TRBJ2-5; TRBD1 agrees at 7 bases. CDR3 length: 15 residues. Germline trimming cut 6 bases from V and 4 bases from J; bases unmatched to any gene: 11. The germline V gene has CDR1 LNHDA and CDR2 SQIVND (reference sequence). CDR3 bases: TGTGCCAGTAGCATCGGGACAGTCGGAGGAGAGACCCAGTACTTC. Translating it yields CASSIGTVGGETQYF.

CDR3 residues: CASSLAGGRDTQYF. The CDR3, as DNA: TGTGCCAGCAGCTTAGCGGGGGGAAGAGATACGCAGTATTTT. The chain couples TRBV7-8 to TRBJ2-3; D might be TRBD2 (6 bases). V lost 0 bases, J lost 5 bases, and 9 bases lay in between. CDR1 is SGHVS, CDR2 FQNEAQ, per germline. This CDR3 spans 14 amino acids.

The gene calls are TRBV2 and TRBJ1-2; 8 nucleotides line up with TRBD1. The CDR3 loop spans 13 amino acids. Germline V gene lookup returns CDR1 SNHLY and CDR2 FYNNEI. After removal of 4 bases from V and 4 bases from J, the junction contained 2 bases not matched to a gene. The CDR3 here is CASSAGTGYGYTF. In DNA form, the CDR3 reads TGTGCCAGCAGTGCTGGGACAGGCTATGGCTACACCTTC.

V and J are TRBV9 and TRBJ1-2; D gene unclear. The CDR3 extends over 15 amino acids. V lost 0 bases and J lost 0, with 9 bases in between. Germline assignment: CDR1 SGDLS and CDR2 YYNGEE. The CDR3 coding sequence is TGTGCCAGCAGCGTAGAGGCCAATTCTAACTATGGCTACACCTTC. This codes for CASSVEANSNYGYTF.

V and J are TRBV7-9 and TRBJ1-4, with D possibly matching TRBD1 (6 bases). The CDR3 has 15 amino acids. Per the germline V gene, CDR1 is SEHNR and CDR2 is FQNEAQ (reference sequence). Trimming left V 4 bases short and J 8 bases short, with 17 bases between. The CDR3 coding sequence is TGTGCCAGCAGCTCAGCTTCCAGGGGTGAAGAAAAACTGTTTTTT. Translated: CASSSASRGEEKLFF. Drawing the rest from reference TRBV7-9 and TRBJ1-4, the complete variable domain is DTGVSQNPRHKITKRGQNVTFRCDPISEHNRLYWYRQTLGQGPEFLTYFQNEAQLEKSRLLSDRFSAERPKGSFSTLEIQRTEQGDSAMYLCASSSASRGEEKLFFGSGTQLSVL.

The genes are TRBV7-9 and TRBJ2-3; D is ambiguous. Germline CDR1 is SEHNR and CDR2 is FQNEAQ (reference sequence). V shed 1 base and J shed 0 bases, with 11 bases lying between them. This CDR3 region has 16 residues. The CDR3 bases are TGTGCCAGCAGCTTAGTAGGACGGTCTAGCACAGATACGCAGTATTTT. It yields the protein CASSLVGRSSTDTQYF.

On this clone itself: One end of the junction is discordant with germline, which a read error may explain. This chain uses TRBV19 with TRBJ1-6; D ambiguous. Germline CDR1 is LNHDA and CDR2 is SQIVND (reference sequence). The CDR3 consists of 14 residues. The CDR3 coding sequence is TGTGCCAGCAGTAGGTCGGGAGGCTATTCACCCCTCCACTTT. The encoded protein is CASSRSGGYSPLHF. The complete variable domain, with remaining parts taken from reference TRBV19 and TRBJ1-6, reads DGGITQSPKYLFRKEGQNVTLSCEQNLNHDAMYWYRQDPGQGLRLIYYSQIVNDFQKGDIAEGYSVSREKKESFPLTVTSAQKNPTAFYLCASSRSGGYSPLHFGNGTRLTVT.

This clone was seen a few times. V and J are TRBV5-1 and TRBJ2-2; D may match TRBD1 or TRBD2 (6 bases each). Germline V gene sequence: CDR1 SGHRS, CDR2 YFSETQ. V dropped 7 bases and J dropped 6 bases, with 19 bases sitting between them. CDR3 length: 15 residues. CDR3 residues: CASELGGYFSGELFF. DNA of the CDR3: TGCGCCAGCGAGCTCGGGGGCTACTTTTCCGGGGAGCTGTTTTTT.